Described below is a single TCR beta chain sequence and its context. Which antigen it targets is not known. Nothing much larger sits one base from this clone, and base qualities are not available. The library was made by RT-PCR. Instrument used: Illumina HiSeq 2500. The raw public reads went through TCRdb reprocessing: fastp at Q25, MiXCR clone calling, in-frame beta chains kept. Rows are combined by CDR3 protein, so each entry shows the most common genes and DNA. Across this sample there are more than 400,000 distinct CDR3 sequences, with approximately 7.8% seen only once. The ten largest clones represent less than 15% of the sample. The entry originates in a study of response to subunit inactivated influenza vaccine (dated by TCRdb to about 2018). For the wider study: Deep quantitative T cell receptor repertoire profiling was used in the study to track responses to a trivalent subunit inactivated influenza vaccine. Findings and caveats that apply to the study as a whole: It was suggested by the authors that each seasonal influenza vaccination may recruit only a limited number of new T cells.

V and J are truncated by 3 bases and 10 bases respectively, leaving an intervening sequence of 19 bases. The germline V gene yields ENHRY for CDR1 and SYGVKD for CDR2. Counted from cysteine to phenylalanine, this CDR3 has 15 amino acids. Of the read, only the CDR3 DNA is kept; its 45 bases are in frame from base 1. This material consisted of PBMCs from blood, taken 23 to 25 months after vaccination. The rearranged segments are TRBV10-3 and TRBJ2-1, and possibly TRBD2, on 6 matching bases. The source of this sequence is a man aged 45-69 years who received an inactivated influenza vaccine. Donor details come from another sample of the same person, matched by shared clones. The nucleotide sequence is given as TGTGCCATCAGTGATGGGACTTCCGGGAGATCGGAGCAGTTCTTC. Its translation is CAISDGTSGRSEQFF.